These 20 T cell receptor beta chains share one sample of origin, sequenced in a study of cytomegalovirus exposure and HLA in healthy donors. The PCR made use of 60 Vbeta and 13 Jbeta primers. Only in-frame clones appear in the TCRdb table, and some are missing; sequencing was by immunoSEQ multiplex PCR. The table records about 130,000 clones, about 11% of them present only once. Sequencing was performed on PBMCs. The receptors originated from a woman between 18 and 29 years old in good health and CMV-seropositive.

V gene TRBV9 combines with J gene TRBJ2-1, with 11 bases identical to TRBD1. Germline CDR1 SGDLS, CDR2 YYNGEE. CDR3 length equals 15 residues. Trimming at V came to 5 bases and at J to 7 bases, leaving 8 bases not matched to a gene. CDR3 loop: CASSSPGTGGNEQFF. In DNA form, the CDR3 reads TGTGCCAGCAGTTCCCCGGGGACAGGGGGTAATGAGCAGTTCTTC.

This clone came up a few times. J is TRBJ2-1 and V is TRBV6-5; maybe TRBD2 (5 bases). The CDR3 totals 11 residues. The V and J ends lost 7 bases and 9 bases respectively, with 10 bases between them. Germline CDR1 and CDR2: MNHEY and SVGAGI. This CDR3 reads CASTSRGEQFF. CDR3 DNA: TGTGCCAGCACCTCCCGGGGTGAGCAGTTCTTC.

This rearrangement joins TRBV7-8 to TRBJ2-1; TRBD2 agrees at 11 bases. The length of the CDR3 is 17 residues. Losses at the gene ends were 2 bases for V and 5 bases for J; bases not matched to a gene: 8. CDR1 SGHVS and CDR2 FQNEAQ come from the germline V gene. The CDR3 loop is CASSLRPIAGGDNEQFF. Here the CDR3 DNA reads TGTGCCAGCAGCTTAAGACCCATAGCGGGAGGGGACAATGAGCAGTTCTTC.

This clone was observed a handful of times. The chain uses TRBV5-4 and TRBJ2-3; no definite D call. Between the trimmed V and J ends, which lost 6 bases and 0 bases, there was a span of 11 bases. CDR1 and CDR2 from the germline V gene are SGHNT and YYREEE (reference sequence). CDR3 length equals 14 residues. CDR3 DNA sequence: TGTGCCAGCACAGGATTTTCTAGCACAGATACGCAGTATTTT. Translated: CASTGFSSTDTQYF.

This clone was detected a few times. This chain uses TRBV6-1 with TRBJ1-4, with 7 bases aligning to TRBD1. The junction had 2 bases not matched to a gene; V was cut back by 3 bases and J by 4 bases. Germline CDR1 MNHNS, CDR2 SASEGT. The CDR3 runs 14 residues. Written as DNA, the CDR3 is TGTGCCAGCAGTGAGGCAGGGGGTAATGAAAAACTGTTTTTT. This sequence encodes CASSEAGGNEKLFF.

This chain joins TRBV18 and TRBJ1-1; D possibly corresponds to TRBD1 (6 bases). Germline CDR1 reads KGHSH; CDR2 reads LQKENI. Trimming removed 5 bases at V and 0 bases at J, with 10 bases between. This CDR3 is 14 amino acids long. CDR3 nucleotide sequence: TGTGCCAGCTCAGACAGGCCCATGAACACTGAAGCTTTCTTT. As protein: CASSDRPMNTEAFF.

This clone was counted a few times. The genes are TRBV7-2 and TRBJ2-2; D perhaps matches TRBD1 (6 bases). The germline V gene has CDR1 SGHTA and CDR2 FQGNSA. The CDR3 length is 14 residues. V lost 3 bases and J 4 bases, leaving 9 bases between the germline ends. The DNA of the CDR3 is TGTGCCAGCAGCTTCGAAGGGGGCACCGGGGAGCTGTTTTTT. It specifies CASSFEGGTGELFF.

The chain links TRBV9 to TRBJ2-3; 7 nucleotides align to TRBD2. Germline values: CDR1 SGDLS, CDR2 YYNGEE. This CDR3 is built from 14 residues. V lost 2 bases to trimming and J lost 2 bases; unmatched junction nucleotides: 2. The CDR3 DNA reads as TGTGCCAGCAGCGTTGGACTAGTCACAGATACGCAGTATTTT. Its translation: CASSVGLVTDTQYF.

Here the CDR3 reads CASSPRENTEAFF. DNA of the CDR3: TGTGCCAGCAGTCCTCGAGAGAACACTGAAGCTTTCTTT. The chain recombines TRBV9 with TRBJ1-1; unclear D gene. The germline V and J ends were trimmed by 5 bases and 1 base, with 9 bases remaining between them. Looked up from germline, CDR1 is SGDLS and CDR2 is YYNGEE. The CDR3 consists of 13 residues.

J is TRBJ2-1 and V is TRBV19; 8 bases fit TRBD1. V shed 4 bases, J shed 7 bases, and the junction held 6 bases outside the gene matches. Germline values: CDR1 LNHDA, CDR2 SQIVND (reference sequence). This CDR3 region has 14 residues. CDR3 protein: CASSTQGGGNEQFF. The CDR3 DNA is TGTGCCAGTAGTACACAGGGGGGCGGAAATGAGCAGTTCTTC.

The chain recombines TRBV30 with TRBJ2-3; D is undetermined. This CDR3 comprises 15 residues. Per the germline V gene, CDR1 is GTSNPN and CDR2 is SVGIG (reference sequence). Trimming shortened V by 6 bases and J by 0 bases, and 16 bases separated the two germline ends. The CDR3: CACPGDRHSTDTQYF. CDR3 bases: TGTGCCTGTCCAGGCGATCGGCATAGCACAGATACGCAGTATTTT.

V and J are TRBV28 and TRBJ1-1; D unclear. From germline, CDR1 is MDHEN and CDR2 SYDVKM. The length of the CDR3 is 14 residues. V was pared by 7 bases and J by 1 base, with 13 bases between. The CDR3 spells CASILLSSNTEAFF. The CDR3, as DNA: TGTGCCAGCATCCTACTAAGCTCGAACACTGAAGCTTTCTTT.

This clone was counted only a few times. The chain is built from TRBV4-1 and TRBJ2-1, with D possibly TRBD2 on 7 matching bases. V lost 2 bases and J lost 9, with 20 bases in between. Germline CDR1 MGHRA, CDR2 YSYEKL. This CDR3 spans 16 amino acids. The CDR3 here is CASSQSGEGGWGEQFF. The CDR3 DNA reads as TGCGCCAGCAGCCAAAGCGGGGAAGGGGGATGGGGTGAGCAGTTCTTC.

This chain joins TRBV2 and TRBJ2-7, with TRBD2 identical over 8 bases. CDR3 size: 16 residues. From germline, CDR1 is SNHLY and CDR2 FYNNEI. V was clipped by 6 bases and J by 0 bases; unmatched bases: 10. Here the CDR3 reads CASRGPLAVSSYEQYF. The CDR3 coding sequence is TGTGCCAGCAGGGGTCCACTAGCGGTAAGCTCCTACGAGCAGTACTTC.

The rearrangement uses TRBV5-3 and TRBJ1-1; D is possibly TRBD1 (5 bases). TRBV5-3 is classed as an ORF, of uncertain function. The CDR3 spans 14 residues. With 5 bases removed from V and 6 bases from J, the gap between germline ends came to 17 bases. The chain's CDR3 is CARSTPGEGAEAFF. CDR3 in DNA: TGTGCCAGAAGTACTCCGGGGGAGGGTGCTGAAGCTTTCTTT.

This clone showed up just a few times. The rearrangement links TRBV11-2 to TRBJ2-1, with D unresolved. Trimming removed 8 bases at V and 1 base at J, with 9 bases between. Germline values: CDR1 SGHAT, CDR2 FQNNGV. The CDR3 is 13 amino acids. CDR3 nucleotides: TGTGCCAGCCTTGCGGATTCCTACAATGAGCAGTTCTTC. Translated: CASLADSYNEQFF.

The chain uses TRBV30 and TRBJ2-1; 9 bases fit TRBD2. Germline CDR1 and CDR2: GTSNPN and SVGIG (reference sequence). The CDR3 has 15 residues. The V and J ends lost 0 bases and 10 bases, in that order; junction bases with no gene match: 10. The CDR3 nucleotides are TGTGCCTGGAGTGTACTGGGACTAGCAGAACCGGAGCAGTTCTTC. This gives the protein CAWSVLGLAEPEQFF.

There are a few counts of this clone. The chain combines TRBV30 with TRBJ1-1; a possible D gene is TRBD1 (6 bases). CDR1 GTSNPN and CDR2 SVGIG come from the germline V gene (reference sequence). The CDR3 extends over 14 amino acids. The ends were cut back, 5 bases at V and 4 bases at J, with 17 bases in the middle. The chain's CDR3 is CAWDRWGRGTEAFF. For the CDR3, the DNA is TGTGCCTGGGACAGGTGGGGTCGGGGCACTGAAGCTTTCTTT.

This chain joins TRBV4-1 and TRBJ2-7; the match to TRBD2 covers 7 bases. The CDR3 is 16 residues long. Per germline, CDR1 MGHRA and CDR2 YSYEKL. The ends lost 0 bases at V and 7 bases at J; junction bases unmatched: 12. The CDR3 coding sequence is TGCGCCAGCAGCCAAGACCCGACTAGCACGCTTCGGGAGCAGTACTTC. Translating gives CASSQDPTSTLREQYF.

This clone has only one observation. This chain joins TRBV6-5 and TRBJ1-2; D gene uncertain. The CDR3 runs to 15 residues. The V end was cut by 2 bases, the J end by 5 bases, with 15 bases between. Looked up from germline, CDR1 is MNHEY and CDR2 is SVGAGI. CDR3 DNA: TGTGCCAGCAGTTACACCACGAGGTCGGCGTATGGCTACACCTTC. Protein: CASSYTTRSAYGYTF.